This TCR beta chain was identified during a study of identical twins' blood T cells. Each CDR3 protein is one row after TCRdb ran MiXCR on the 5' RACE reads. This table holds a few hundred thousand distinct CDR3 sequences, about 28% found once. This CDR3 spans 17 amino acids. Trimming removed 5 bases from V and 1 base from J, with 20 bases in between. Source material: PBMCs. The chain links TRBV12-3 or TRBV12-4 to TRBJ1-2; perhaps TRBD1 as D (6 bases). This clonotype was obtained from a woman aged 18-50 years in good health. This chain's CDR3 is CASSPRVGGIFNYGYTF. The CDR3 DNA reads TGTGCCAGCAGTCCCCGGGTGGGGGGCATATTTAACTATGGCTACACCTTC.